This T cell receptor (beta chain) was captured by sequencing in a study of Graves' ophthalmopathy and Graves' hyperthyroidism (dated by TCRdb to the late 2010s). At the level of the whole study: Hyperthyroidism was considered stable if no progression to ophthalmopathy occurred within 18 months of follow-up. The study used signatures of the TCR beta repertoire to tell Graves' ophthalmopathy apart from Graves' hyperthyroidism and to predict which patients would progress to ophthalmopathy. In total, approximately 130 blood samples were TCR-sequenced: 40 to 45 ophthalmopathy, approximately 80 hyperthyroidism and about 17 hyperthyroidism-to-ophthalmopathy patients. A discovery set of 95 to 100 patients (43 ophthalmopathy, about 55 stable hyperthyroidism) was enrolled to explore V-J signatures distinguishing ophthalmopathy from hyperthyroidism. The independent validation cohort included under 20 hyperthyroidism patients plus 17 patients who later progressed from hyperthyroidism to ophthalmopathy. T-cell repertoires of thyroid tissue and blood were compared in about 6 hyperthyroidism patients. Once sampling was done, hyperthyroidism patients were given methimazole at a starting dose of 30 mg daily, while ophthalmopathy patients were given high-dose intravenous methylprednisolone.

For repertoire sequencing, the TCR beta CDR3 regions were amplified from RNA transcripts. A first-round RT-PCR used HTBI primers with the Qiagen OneStep RT-PCR kit, followed by a second-round multiplex PCR, size selection and purification. Sequencing of the libraries was carried out on an Illumina HiSeq2000 in paired-end mode with 100 bp reads. The paper's processing steps were these. Reads were processed with SOAPnuke, discarding reads with adapters, uncalled bases, mean Phred below 15, or no exact constant-primer or identifier match. COPE v1.2.5 was used to merge high-quality paired reads. Each unique nucleotide sequence was defined as a clonotype, and clonotypes were aligned to IMGT TRB V, D and J references with MiTCR v1.1. The analysis was limited to V-J combinations with a frequency above 0.0001, which together covered 99.2% of repertoires. For each V-J combination, a TCR clonal expansion and chaos score was defined as F50 clonal expansion divided by the chaos observed in the TCRdist matrix. Welch's t-statistics and random forest were used to reduce the features to 10 to 15 V-J combinations, which were then used as input to a naive Bayes classifier. The similarity between thyroid and blood repertoires was quantified using the Morisita-Horn index. TCRdb redid the processing of the public reads, applying fastp at Q25 and MiXCR, and retained in-frame beta chains. Merged by CDR3 protein, the rows form single entries marked with the most common genes and DNA. The V and J calls here are based on TCRdb, not the publication. The table for this sample lists 900,000 to 1,200,000 distinct CDR3 sequences; 35% to 40% of them were counted only once. The top ten clones comprise more than 9.5% of the sample.

Points on this clonotype: Its antigen remains undetermined. The conserved closing phenylalanine or tryptophan is absent in this CDR3, likely reflecting a read error.

Study-wide findings and limitations: No statistical method was used to set the sample size in advance, and the investigators knew which group each participant was assigned to. In validation, the model predicted ophthalmopathy progression with about 70% sensitivity and roughly 72% specificity; roughly 12 predicted patients were CT-confirmed with GO in a median of roughly 6.8 months. Most expanded thyroid clonotypes with a frequency above 0.001 also appeared in blood, which suggests that blood repertoires may reflect the immune response in the thyroid. In cross-validation, the 13-signature model distinguished ophthalmopathy from stable hyperthyroidism with just over 85% sensitivity and around 82% specificity, and in the test set the corresponding values were around 80% and 75%.

Hyperthyroidism patients were newly diagnosed, with disease duration under 2 months, and aged 18 to 65 years. Anyone with other autoimmune diseases, uncontrolled infections, pregnancy or lactation was excluded from the study. Clinical symptoms, serum thyroxine, TRAb, thyroid ultrasound and orbital computed tomography formed the basis of the diagnosis. Trizol reagent was used to extract the total RNA, and its quality was then checked on an Agilent 2100 Bioanalyzer. The clonotype originates from an adult man with Graves' hyperthyroidism. The sequenced sample consisted of peripheral blood or thyroid tissue (not recorded which).

The CDR3 here reads CSVLPEGQNTEAFS. The sequence in DNA is TGCAGCGTTCTCCCCGAGGGACAGAACACTGAAGCTTTCTCT. The rearrangement joined TRBV29-1 to TRBJ1-1; TRBD1 is possibly the D segment (6 matching bases). Trimming takes 5 bases from V and 1 base from J, and the germline ends sit 14 bases apart. Including both end residues, the CDR3 is 14 amino acids long. This entry keeps only the CDR3 DNA: 42 bases, framed from base 1. The germline V gene provides CDR1 SQVTM and CDR2 ANQGSEA.